These T cell receptor beta chains were read from a single sample in a study of T cells in Graves' hyperthyroidism and ophthalmopathy. Using its own MiXCR run on the multiplex PCR reads, TCRdb lists one record per CDR3 protein. The sample comprises 390,000 or so distinct CDR3 sequences, about 15% of which are singletons, and around 14% rests with the top ten. Sequences were obtained from blood. Source of these receptors: a man aged 18 to 29 with Graves' ophthalmopathy. The CDR3 runs from the conserved cysteine through the conserved F or W. D genes are given only for firm matches. Expanded clones get a size class; other rows say once, few or many, or leave the size out.

many	NA	14	TRBV20-1	TRBJ2-1	TGCAGTGCTAGAGACCTGACCTCCTACAATGAGCAGTTCTTC	CSARDLTSYNEQFF
many	NA	13	TRBV30	TRBJ1-2	TGTGCCTGGACCTTTGGAGGGAACTATGGCTACACCTTC	CAWTFGGNYGYTF
once	NA	13	TRBV20-1	TRBJ2-3	TGCAGTGCTACAACGGGAAGCACAGATACGCAGTATTTT	CSATTGSTDTQYF
many	TRBD1	13	TRBV29-1	TRBJ2-7	TGCAGCGCCTCCGGGACAGCCACCTACGAGCAGTACTTC	CSASGTATYEQYF
many	TRBD1	14	TRBV10-3	TRBJ2-1	TGTGCCATCAGTGGTTACAGGGGGCTGAATGAGCAGTTCTTC	CAISGYRGLNEQFF
many	TRBD2	15	TRBV20-1	TRBJ2-3	TGCAGTGCTAGAGTAGCAGGGACTAGAGGTGATACGCAGTATTTT	CSARVAGTRGDTQYF
many	NA	12	TRBV11-2	TRBJ2-7	TGTGCCAGCAACAACAGGGATTACGAGCAGTACTTC	CASNNRDYEQYF
many	NA	15	TRBV4-1	TRBJ1-6	TGCGCCAGCAGCCAAGGGGAAAGGGGGGATTCACCCCTCCACTTT	CASSQGERGDSPLHF
many	NA	14	TRBV14	TRBJ1-2	TGTGCCAGCAGCCAGGCCGGGACAACCTATGGCTACACCTTC	CASSQAGTTYGYTF
many	TRBD2	15	TRBV7-2	TRBJ2-5	TGTGCCAGCAGCTGGGGGACTAGCGGGAAGGGGACCCAGTACTTC	CASSWGTSGKGTQYF
many	NA	14	TRBV20-1	TRBJ2-3	TGCAGTCTTCCTCCCCCCCTAGCGACAGATACGCAGTATTTT	CSLPPPLATDTQYF
many	TRBD2	15	TRBV12-3/TRBV12-4	TRBJ2-3	TGTGCCAGCAGTAACGGCCCGGGAGGTGCAGATACGCAGTATTTT	CASSNGPGGADTQYF
many	NA	17	TRBV11-2	TRBJ2-5	TGTGCCAGCAGCCGGAGGACACCCAAGAAAAACCAAGAGACCCAGTACTTC	CASSRRTPKKNQETQYF
many	NA	14	TRBV2	TRBJ1-5	TGTGCCAGCAGCGCTGGACGGGCCAATCAGCCCCAGCATTTT	CASSAGRANQPQHF
many	TRBD1	18	TRBV20-1	TRBJ2-3	TGCAGTGCTAGAGATCATAGGGGACAGACCCTCCGCACAGATACGCAGTATTTT	CSARDHRGQTLRTDTQYF
many	TRBD1	14	TRBV7-9	TRBJ2-5	TGTGCCAGCAGCTTTACCGGGACAGGGGTGACCCAGTACTTC	CASSFTGTGVTQYF
many	NA	15	TRBV13	TRBJ1-2	TGTGCCAGCAGCTTATGGCGTAGAGCGGCTGGTGGCTACACCTTC	CASSLWRRAAGGYTF
NA	NA	14	TRBV10-1	TRBJ2-7	TGTGCCAGCACATTGGGCCGTGACCTCTACGAGCAGTACTTC	CASTLGRDLYEQYF
many	NA	13	TRBV18	TRBJ2-4	TGTGCCAGCTCCCTGGACCACCTTGGCATTCAGTACTTC	CASSLDHLGIQYF
many	NA	17	TRBV7-3	TRBJ2-7	TGTGCCAGCAGCTCCCGCCGTCACGGACAGAGCTCCTACGAGCAGTACTTC	CASSSRRHGQSSYEQYF
NA	TRBD1	17	TRBV27	TRBJ2-2	TGTGCCAGCAGCGTCCCGGGACAGGAACTCAACACCGGGGAGCTGTTTTTT	CASSVPGQELNTGELFF
many	NA	14	TRBV12-3/TRBV12-4	TRBJ1-5	TGTGCCAGCAGGGACAGCAATGGCAATCAGCCCCAGCATTTT	CASRDSNGNQPQHF
many	NA	14	TRBV7-2	TRBJ2-1	TGTGCCAGCAGCCCCCACCCGGGACCCAATGAGCAGTTCTTC	CASSPHPGPNEQFF
many	NA	13	TRBV18	TRBJ1-5	TGTGCCAGCTCACCACCTAAGGGTCAGCCCCAGCATTTT	CASSPPKGQPQHF
NA	TRBD1	18	TRBV20-1	TRBJ2-4	TGCAGTGCTACCCGGCAGGGGGACATTCCCGCGGCCAAAAACATTCAGTACTTC	CSATRQGDIPAAKNIQYF
few	TRBD2	15	TRBV19	TRBJ2-1	TGTGCCAGTAGTATTCTAGCGGGGGGGCTCGATGAGCAGTTCTTC	CASSILAGGLDEQFF
NA	NA	13	TRBV19	TRBJ2-3	TGTGCCAGTACGAGGAGGTCTTGGGATACGCAGTATTTT	CASTRRSWDTQYF
few	TRBD1	17	TRBV10-3	TRBJ2-3	TGTGCCATCAGACCCGGACGACAGGGCCCTAGCACAGATACGCAGTATTTT	CAIRPGRQGPSTDTQYF
many	TRBD2	16	TRBV13	TRBJ2-7	TGTGCCAGCAGCGACCGACTAGCGGGAGGGTCCTACGAGCAGTACTTC	CASSDRLAGGSYEQYF
many	NA	16	TRBV27	TRBJ1-6	TGTGCCAGCAGTGCCCGCAAGAGCTCCTATAATTCACCCCTCCACTTT	CASSARKSSYNSPLHF
many	NA	14	TRBV20-1	TRBJ2-7	TGCAGTGCGGCCGGGCCTGAGAGTACTTACGAGCAGTACTTC	CSAAGPESTYEQYF
many	NA	14	TRBV2	TRBJ2-7	TGTGCCAGCAGTCTGACAGGTCTTTTCCACGAGCAGTACTTC	CASSLTGLFHEQYF
many	NA	11	TRBV30	TRBJ1-2	TGTGCCTGGAGGGCGGAGTCGAGCTACACCTTC	CAWRAESSYTF
few	TRBD1	17	TRBV28	TRBJ1-2	TGTGCCAGCACGGGGGGGGGAACAGGGGGCAAATACTATGTCTGCACCTTC	CASTGGGTGGKYYVCTF
NA	NA	15	TRBV6-1	TRBJ1-1	TGTGCCAGCAGCCGGGCCCGAATAGGGAACACTGAAGCTTTCTTT	CASSRARIGNTEAFF
NA	NA	10	TRBV11-2	TRBJ2-7	TGTGCCAGCAGCACCGTCGAGCAGTACTTC	CASSTVEQYF
many	TRBD2	17	TRBV3-1	TRBJ2-1	TGTGCCAGCAGCCAAGTATCCCTGACTAGCGGGGATAATGAGCAGTTCTTC	CASSQVSLTSGDNEQFF
many	NA	16	TRBV7-9	TRBJ2-3	TGTGCCAGCAGCTTAGTGGGCTACGGGGCAGCAGATACGCAGTATTTT	CASSLVGYGAADTQYF
many	NA	13	TRBV6-1	TRBJ1-3	TGTGCCAGCAGTGAAGTACGTGGAAACACCATATATTTT	CASSEVRGNTIYF
many	TRBD1	14	TRBV12-3/TRBV12-4	TRBJ1-1	TGTGCCAGCAGTGGGGACAGGGGGATAACTGAAGCTTTCTTT	CASSGDRGITEAFF
many	NA	14	TRBV6-2/TRBV6-3	TRBJ1-6	TGTGCCAGCAGTTACGGTGGGGGTCGCTCACCCCTCCACTTT	CASSYGGGRSPLHF
few	NA	16	TRBV6-1	TRBJ2-3	TGTGCCAGCAGTGATGCTATGAGGGCAGGGACAGATACGCAGTATTTT	CASSDAMRAGTDTQYF
NA	NA	18	TRBV6-5	TRBJ1-1	TGTGCCAGCAGTTACTCGCTCAATGGGGACCGCGGGAACACTGAAGCTTTCTTT	CASSYSLNGDRGNTEAFF
many	NA	17	TRBV7-8	TRBJ2-1	TGTGCCAGCAGCTTATATGTTCGTCCCGTACCTTACAATGAGCAGTTCTTC	CASSLYVRPVPYNEQFF
many	NA	12	TRBV29-1	TRBJ2-1	TGCAGCGTTGAGCCGGCCTACAATGAGCAGTTCTTC	CSVEPAYNEQFF
many	NA	15	TRBV6-1	TRBJ1-6	TGTGCCAGCAGTTGGGGACGGGCGTATAATTCACCCCTCCACTTT	CASSWGRAYNSPLHF
many	NA	12	TRBV11-3	TRBJ2-2	TGTGCCAGGAAGGGGAACACCGGGGAGCTGTTTTTT	CARKGNTGELFF
few	NA	14	TRBV15	TRBJ2-2	TGTGCCACCAGCAGATTAGTGGCCACCGGGGAGCTGTTTTTT	CATSRLVATGELFF
many	TRBD1	16	TRBV24-1	TRBJ2-1	TGTGCCACCAGTGATTCTACAGGGGAGTCTTCCGATGAGCAGTTCTTC	CATSDSTGESSDEQFF
many	TRBD1	13	TRBV20-1	TRBJ2-5	TGCAGTGCCGGGACAGGGGTGATAGAGACCCAGTACTTC	CSAGTGVIETQYF